What follows are 20 T cell receptor beta chains derived from one specimen sequenced in a study of T cells after yellow fever vaccination (dated by TCRdb to between 2018 and 2021). Library method: 5' RACE. Sequencing was performed on an Illumina HiSeq 2500. Using fastp trimming at Q25 and MiXCR clonotype assembly, TCRdb reanalyzed the public sequencing data and kept in-frame beta chains. Identical CDR3 protein sequences are pooled into one entry, listed with their most common genes and DNA. In this sample the table shows hundreds of thousands of distinct CDR3 sequences, approximately 13% of which occur a single time. Jointly, the top ten make up about 14% of the sample. The intended sense of this specimen's treatment or condition label: live attenuated yellow fever vaccine strain. The sample in question was PBMCs, obtained on the day of the yellow fever booster vaccination. Receptor source: a man under 40 who received the YFV17D yellow fever vaccine.

This clonotype was detected ten times or more. This sequence joins TRBV6-5 and TRBJ2-7; no clear D. CDR1 MNHEY and CDR2 SVGAGI come from the germline V gene. Trimming shortened V by 8 bases and J by 0 bases, and 17 bases separated the two germline ends. The CDR3 is made up of 15 amino acids. The CDR3 protein is CASALEWVSSYEQYF. Written as DNA, the CDR3 is TGTGCCAGCGCTCTCGAATGGGTGAGCTCCTACGAGCAGTACTTC.

The chain combines TRBV7-9 with TRBJ2-4; D is unclear. This CDR3 comprises 15 residues. Per the germline V gene, CDR1 is SEHNR and CDR2 is FQNEAQ (reference sequence). V shed 2 bases and J shed 0 bases, with 8 bases lying between them. This CDR3 is CASSLHGLAKNIQYF. CDR3 in DNA: TGTGCCAGCAGCTTACACGGTCTAGCCAAAAACATTCAGTACTTC.

The chain couples TRBV6-5 to TRBJ2-3; D is perhaps TRBD2 (6 bases). Germline V gene data show CDR1 as MNHEY and CDR2 as SVGAGI. The ends were cut back, 0 bases at V and 2 bases at J, with 12 bases in the middle. The CDR3 runs to 16 residues. In nucleotides, the CDR3 is TGTGCCAGCAGTTACTCGGAGGGGCTACCCACAGATACGCAGTATTTT. Translation gives CASSYSEGLPTDTQYF.

In this sample, this clonotype turned up many times. The chain recombines TRBV7-9 with TRBJ1-1, with D perhaps TRBD1 (6 bases). The germline CDR1 and CDR2 sequences are SEHNR and FQNEAQ (reference sequence). This CDR3 is 12 amino acids long. V lost 5 bases to trimming and J lost 10 bases, with 14 bases between them. The CDR3 is CASSITGQTAFF. The CDR3 nucleotides are TGTGCCAGCAGCATTACAGGGCAAACAGCTTTCTTT.

This chain joins TRBV7-2 and TRBJ2-7, with 8 bases identical to TRBD1. This CDR3 spans 14 amino acids. Germline V gene lookup returns CDR1 SGHTA and CDR2 FQGNSA. V was pared by 3 bases and J by 7 bases, with 8 bases of the junction left unmatched. The CDR3 spells CASSFGTGAWEQYF. Written as DNA, the CDR3 is TGTGCCAGCAGCTTCGGGACAGGTGCGTGGGAGCAGTACTTC.

The chain is built from TRBV6-6 and TRBJ2-7; D gene ambiguous. Deletions cut 2 bases from V and 2 bases from J, with 7 bases between. Germline assignment: CDR1 MNHNY and CDR2 SVGAGI (reference sequence). This CDR3 has 13 residues. The CDR3 bases are TGTGCCAGCAGTTACCCGGGTCCCTACGAGCAGTACTTC. This gives the protein CASSYPGPYEQYF.

The CDR3 loop is CASSQVGAGGLSYEQYF. As DNA, the CDR3 is TGTGCCAGCAGCCAAGTGGGAGCGGGAGGCCTTTCCTACGAGCAGTACTTC. V and J are TRBV3-1 and TRBJ2-7, with TRBD2 matching over 9 bases. This CDR3 is 17 amino acids long. The V and J ends lost 1 base and 1 base, in that order; junction bases with no gene match: 8. Germline V gives CDR1 LGHDT, CDR2 YNNKEL (reference sequence).

This clonotype was counted at least ten times. The chain links TRBV11-2 to TRBJ2-5; D is perhaps TRBD1 (6 bases). V was clipped by 7 bases and J by 0 bases, with 15 bases between them. Germline assignment: CDR1 SGHAT and CDR2 FQNNGV. The CDR3 is 15 residues long. Written as DNA, the CDR3 is TGTGCCAGCACCTACAAGGGGGAGTACCAAGAGACCCAGTACTTC. It yields the protein CASTYKGEYQETQYF.

V usage is TRBV5-6 and J usage is TRBJ1-4; D is uncertain. Germline lookup yields CDR1 SGHDT and CDR2 YYEEEE. Trimming cost V 3 bases and J 8 bases, with 14 bases left between them. CDR3 length equals 14 residues. CDR3 region: CASSSWTPREKLFF. The CDR3 nucleotides read TGTGCCAGCAGCTCTTGGACCCCGAGGGAAAAACTGTTTTTT. Together with reference TRBV5-6 and TRBJ1-4, the CDR3 gives the full variable domain: DAGVTQSPTHLIKTRGQQVTLRCSPKSGHDTVSWYQQALGQGPQFIFQYYEEEERQRGNFPDRFSGHQFPNYSSELNVNALLLGDSALYLCASSSWTPREKLFFGSGTQLSVL.

This clonotype was picked up a small number of times. This chain joins TRBV27 and TRBJ2-3; D is unresolved. The V gene lost 8 bases and the J gene lost 7 bases, with 10 bases spanning the gap. The germline V gene encodes CDR1 MNHEY and CDR2 SMNVEV (reference sequence). The CDR3 extends over 11 amino acids. Here the CDR3 DNA reads TGTGCCAGCCGGGCCCTTAATACGCAGTATTTT. Protein product: CASRALNTQYF.

This clonotype came up a few times. J is TRBJ2-4 and V is TRBV5-1; D may be TRBD2 (7 bases). Germline V gene data show CDR1 as SGHRS and CDR2 as YFSETQ. CDR3 length equals 16 residues. Trimming left V 2 bases short and J 8 bases short, with 20 bases between. The CDR3 nucleotides read TGCGCCAGCAGCTTACCGGGGGGCCGGGTAGAAGACATTCAGTACTTC. It encodes CASSLPGGRVEDIQYF.

This rearrangement joins TRBV12-3 or TRBV12-4 to TRBJ2-1; 9 bases match TRBD1. With V trimmed by 5 bases and J by 13 bases, 9 bases remained unmatched. CDR3 length: 13 residues. Here the CDR3 reads CASSTGGEMQQFF. The CDR3 nucleotides read TGTGCCAGCAGTACAGGGGGCGAAATGCAACAGTTCTTC.

The V gene is TRBV7-2, the J gene TRBJ2-2; D remains unclear. From germline, CDR1 is SGHTA and CDR2 FQGNSA. V gave up 5 bases and J gave up 7 bases, with 11 bases separating them. The CDR3 runs to 13 residues. The CDR3, as DNA: TGTGCCAGCAGCAAAGTGGAAGGCGGGGAGCTGTTTTTT. Amino acids: CASSKVEGGELFF.

This clonotype was found a few times. V is TRBV6-2 or TRBV6-3 and J is TRBJ2-2; D possibly matches TRBD1 or TRBD2 (5 bases each). This CDR3 contains 15 residues. CDR1 and CDR2 (germline): MNHEY, SVGEGT. Trimming left V 2 bases short and J 4 bases short, with 11 bases between. The chain's CDR3 is CASSYGAGSTGELFF. The CDR3 DNA is TGTGCCAGCAGTTACGGGGCAGGGAGCACCGGGGAGCTGTTTTTT.

This clonotype was counted a few times. This chain joins TRBV2 and TRBJ2-6; D may be TRBD2 (6 bases). The V end lost 5 bases, the J end lost 2 bases, and 10 bases lay between the germline ends. CDR3 length: 15 residues. Germline CDR1 and CDR2: SNHLY and FYNNEI. In DNA form, the CDR3 reads TGTGCCAGCAGTATCAGGGAGGCTGGGGCCAACGTCCTGACTTTC. This sequence encodes CASSIREAGANVLTF.

This clonotype was counted many times. The chain uses TRBV4-3 and TRBJ2-2; no firm D call. The V end lost 1 base, the J end lost 3 bases, and 6 bases lay between the germline ends. Germline V gene lookup returns CDR1 LGHNA and CDR2 YSLEER. The CDR3 totals 14 residues. The CDR3 loop is CASSQGPYTGELFF. DNA for the CDR3: TGCGCCAGCAGCCAAGGACCCTACACCGGGGAGCTGTTTTTT.

The sample holds a few counts of this clonotype. This rearrangement joins TRBV20-1 to TRBJ2-7; a possible D gene is TRBD2 (6 bases). The CDR3 is 15 residues long. V lost 2 bases and J 4 bases, leaving 18 bases between the germline ends. Germline assignment: CDR1 DFQATT and CDR2 SNEGSKA (reference sequence). This CDR3 reads CSARPPSAGTYEQYF. The DNA of the CDR3 is TGCAGTGCTAGACCCCCCTCGGCGGGAACGTACGAGCAGTACTTC.

This clonotype came up a few times. The J gene is TRBJ1-5, the V gene TRBV20-1; TRBD1 is a possible D gene (5 bases). V shed 3 bases and J shed 1 base, with 10 bases lying between them. Germline CDR1 is DFQATT and CDR2 is SNEGSKA (reference sequence). CDR3 length: 14 amino acids. The CDR3 coding sequence is TGCAGTGCTAGGAAGGGGCCCAGCAATCAGCCCCAGCATTTT. Translating gives CSARKGPSNQPQHF.

The J gene is TRBJ2-1, the V gene TRBV20-1, with 13 bases fitting TRBD2. This CDR3 comprises 14 residues. Trimming took 5 bases from V and 4 from J; bases not matched to a gene: 2. The V gene's germline CDR1 is DFQATT and CDR2 SNEGSKA (reference sequence). The CDR3 loop reads CSAWTSGSYNEQFF. As DNA, the CDR3 is TGCAGTGCTTGGACTAGCGGGAGTTACAATGAGCAGTTCTTC.

This clonotype was recorded a few times. V is TRBV28 and J is TRBJ1-6; D uncertain. V lost 6 bases and J 7 bases, leaving 7 bases between the germline ends. Per the germline V gene, CDR1 is MDHEN and CDR2 is SYDVKM. CDR3 length: 12 amino acids. For the CDR3, the DNA is TGTGCCAGCAGCCGGATGAATTCACCCCTCCACTTT. Its protein product is CASSRMNSPLHF.